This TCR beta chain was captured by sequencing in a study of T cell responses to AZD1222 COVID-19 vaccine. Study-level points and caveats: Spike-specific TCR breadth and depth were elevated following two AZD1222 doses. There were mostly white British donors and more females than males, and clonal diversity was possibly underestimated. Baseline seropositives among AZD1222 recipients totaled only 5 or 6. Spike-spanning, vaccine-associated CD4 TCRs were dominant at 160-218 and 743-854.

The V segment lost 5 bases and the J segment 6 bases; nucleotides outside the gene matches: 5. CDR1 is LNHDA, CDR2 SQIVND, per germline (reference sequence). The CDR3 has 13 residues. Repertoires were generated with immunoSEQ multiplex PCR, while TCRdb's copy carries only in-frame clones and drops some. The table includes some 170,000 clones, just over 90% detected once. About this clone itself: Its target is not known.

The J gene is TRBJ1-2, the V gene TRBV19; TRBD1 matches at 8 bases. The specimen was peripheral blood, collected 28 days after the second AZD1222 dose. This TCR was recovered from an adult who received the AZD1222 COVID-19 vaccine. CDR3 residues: CASSPDREHGYTF. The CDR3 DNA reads TGTGCCAGTAGTCCGGACAGGGAACATGGCTACACCTTC.